This entry lists 27 T cell receptor beta chains sequenced from one sample in a study of control samples from healthy donors and cancer patients. Here immunoSEQ multiplex PCR was the method, and the copy in TCRdb shows in-frame clones only, minus some. The sample carries roughly 86,000 clones, around nine tenths recorded once. Sequenced: blood. These receptors all stem from a woman between 18 and 30 years old in good health.

The chain has TRBV3-1 (or the pseudogene TRBV3-2) and TRBJ2-3; 9 bases are shared with TRBD2. V shed 11 bases and J 4 bases; nucleotides not matched to a gene: 10. The CDR3 spans 14 residues. CDR1 is LGHDT and CDR2 is YNNKEL in the germline V gene (reference sequence). CDR3 residues: CASGRAGGPDTQYF. The DNA of the CDR3 is TGTGCCTCCGGAAGGGCGGGGGGGCCAGATACGCAGTATTTT.

The chain employs TRBV12-3 or TRBV12-4 and TRBJ1-2, with TRBD1 as a possible D gene (6 bases). CDR3 size: 12 residues. V lost 6 bases and J 8 bases, leaving 13 bases between the germline ends. CDR3 protein: CASSGDTGGYTF. The CDR3 DNA reads as TGTGCCAGCAGCGGGGACACCGGGGGCTACACCTTC.

V gene TRBV12-3 or TRBV12-4 combines with J gene TRBJ2-7; D remains unclear. CDR3 length: 13 residues. Trimming stripped 2 bases from V and 2 bases from J, with 7 bases between. For the CDR3, the DNA is TGTGCCAGCAGTTTACGGCAGACCTACGAGCAGTACTTC. Its translation: CASSLRQTYEQYF.

As concerns this clone: One end of the junction fails to match germline, which may point to a read error. CDR3 region: CASREVPNEKLFF. In nucleotides, the CDR3 is TGTGCCAGCAGGGAAGTACCGAATGAAAAACTGTTTTTT. J is TRBJ1-4 and V is TRBV6-1; unclear D gene. Per germline, CDR1 MNHNS and CDR2 SASEGT. This CDR3 has 13 residues.

The chain is built from TRBV5-4 and TRBJ2-1, with a tentative D call TRBD1 (6 bases). Germline assignment: CDR1 SGHNT and CDR2 YYREEE (reference sequence). Trimming took 4 bases from V and 5 from J, leaving 13 bases between them. The length of the CDR3 is 14 residues. CDR3 sequence reads: CASSDARGNNEQFF. CDR3 sequence (DNA): TGTGCCAGCAGCGATGCCAGGGGCAACAATGAGCAGTTCTTC.

The J gene is TRBJ2-2, the V gene TRBV7-8; a weak D match, TRBD1 (6 bases). CDR3 length: 12 amino acids. The germline CDR1 and CDR2 sequences are SGHVS and FQNEAQ. The V end was cut by 8 bases, the J end by 12 bases, with 16 bases between. DNA for the CDR3: TGTGCCAGCGGATTCTACAGGGCTCAGCTGTTTTTT. Translation: CASGFYRAQLFF.

J is TRBJ1-2 and V is TRBV5-4, with D possibly matching TRBD1 (5 bases). The CDR3 is made up of 13 amino acids. With 4 bases removed from V and 6 bases from J, the gap between germline ends came to 13 bases. The germline gives CDR1 SGHNT, CDR2 YYREEE (reference sequence). The CDR3 sequence: CASSVTGVDGYTF. For the CDR3, the DNA is TGTGCCAGCAGCGTCACAGGAGTGGATGGCTACACCTTC.

The CDR3 DNA follows: TGCGCCAGCAGCCAAGGTATGCTAGCGGTCAACAATGAGCAGTTCTTC. Amino acid sequence: CASSQGMLAVNNEQFF. This rearrangement joins TRBV4-1 to TRBJ2-1, with 7 bases identical to TRBD2. The trim removed 1 base at V and 5 bases at J, leaving 8 bases unmatched. The CDR3 runs to 16 residues. Germline V gene data show CDR1 as MGHRA and CDR2 as YSYEKL.

This rearrangement joins TRBV12-3 or TRBV12-4 to TRBJ2-7; no reliable D call. This CDR3 spans 11 amino acids. The V end was cut by 5 bases, the J end by 2 bases, with 4 bases between. CDR3 coding DNA: TGTGCCAGCAGTACCCCCTACGAGCAGTACTTC. Residues: CASSTPYEQYF.

The chain combines TRBV5-6 with TRBJ2-7; D is tentatively TRBD1 or TRBD2 (5 bases each). The CDR3 covers 15 residues. Trimming took 4 bases from V and 5 from J, leaving 19 bases between them. Germline CDR1 and CDR2: SGHDT and YYEEEE. CDR3 coding DNA: TGTGCCAGCAGCCAGAATCGGGACCCAGTGAACGAGCAGTACTTC. Encoded protein: CASSQNRDPVNEQYF.

The J gene is TRBJ1-6, the V gene TRBV19; D is unresolved. CDR3 length: 16 residues. Trimming stripped 5 bases from V and 2 bases from J, with 13 bases between. CDR1 and CDR2 (germline): LNHDA, SQIVND (reference sequence). CDR3: CASSGFSQTYNSPLHF. CDR3 sequence (DNA): TGTGCCAGTAGTGGATTTAGCCAGACCTATAATTCACCCCTCCACTTT.

This sequence joins TRBV2 and TRBJ1-1; 9 bases agree with TRBD1. The CDR3 runs 14 residues. In germline, CDR1 is SNHLY, CDR2 FYNNEI. The J segment lost 1 base and the V segment lost 6 bases, leaving 3 bases of the junction unmatched. Here the CDR3 DNA reads TGTGCCAGCAGGGGGACAGGGCGGAACACTGAAGCTTTCTTT. Translated, it gives CASRGTGRNTEAFF.

The chain has TRBV4-1 and TRBJ1-2, with D hard to call. The CDR3 spans 14 residues. V shed 5 bases and J shed 5 bases, with 15 bases lying between them. CDR1 and CDR2 (germline): MGHRA, YSYEKL. CDR3 in DNA: TGCGCCAGCAGCAGGTCTTCCGGAGTTTATGGCTACACCTTC. This codes for CASSRSSGVYGYTF.

The count of this clone is one. This chain joins TRBV6-1 and TRBJ1-1, with D hard to call. The CDR3 is 13 amino acids. Trimming removed 2 bases at V and 3 bases at J, with 7 bases between. The germline CDR1 and CDR2 sequences are MNHNS and SASEGT. The CDR3 here is CASSEIGYTEAFF. The CDR3 DNA reads TGTGCCAGCAGTGAAATTGGGTACACTGAAGCTTTCTTT.

This rearrangement joins TRBV19 to TRBJ1-5; a weak D match, TRBD1 (5 bases). Germline loops: CDR1 LNHDA, CDR2 SQIVND (reference sequence). V was shortened by 5 bases and J by 3 bases, with 11 bases between the two germline ends. CDR3 length: 14 amino acids. This CDR3 is CASSARANNQPQHF. CDR3 nucleotides: TGTGCCAGTAGTGCCAGGGCAAACAATCAGCCCCAGCATTTT.

CDR3 loop: CASAQGSTEAFF. The DNA for the CDR3 is TGTGCCAGCGCCCAGGGGAGCACTGAAGCTTTCTTT. The chain is built from TRBV2 and TRBJ1-1; possibly TRBD1 for D (6 bases). The germline gives CDR1 SNHLY, CDR2 FYNNEI. The CDR3 covers 12 residues. V lost 8 bases, J lost 4 bases, and 11 bases lay in between.

The genes are TRBV19 and TRBJ1-1; possibly TRBD1 for D (5 bases). The germline V and J ends were trimmed by 4 bases and 10 bases, with 16 bases remaining between them. The CDR3 is 13 amino acids. Per the germline V gene, CDR1 is LNHDA and CDR2 is SQIVND (reference sequence). CDR3 amino acids: CASSTVPGTAAFF. The CDR3 bases are TGTGCCAGTAGTACCGTCCCCGGGACCGCAGCTTTCTTT.

The CDR3 loop is CASSELRGLPMETQYF. DNA for the CDR3: TGTGCCAGCAGTGAATTAAGGGGACTTCCCATGGAGACCCAGTACTTC. The genes are TRBV6-1 and TRBJ2-5; a weak D match, TRBD2 (6 bases). CDR3 length: 16 residues. Looked up from germline, CDR1 is MNHNS and CDR2 is SASEGT. V was clipped by 2 bases and J by 5 bases, with 18 bases between them.

The gene calls are TRBV6-4 and TRBJ2-2; either TRBD1 or TRBD2 may supply D (5 bases each). The CDR3 is 17 amino acids. In germline, CDR1 is MRHNA, CDR2 SNTAGT. The V and J ends lost 6 bases and 1 base respectively, with 18 bases between them. As DNA, the CDR3 is TGTGCCAGCAGAGAGGGGAGCCGGCCCCGGAACACCGGGGAGCTGTTTTTT. It translates to CASREGSRPRNTGELFF.

The gene calls are TRBV15 and TRBJ1-4, with D uncertain. The V end lost 0 bases, the J end lost 4 bases, and 3 bases lay between the germline ends. The CDR3 is 13 amino acids. CDR1 is LNHNV, CDR2 YYDKDF, per germline (reference sequence). CDR3 sequence reads: CATSRDRNEKLFF. Written as DNA, the CDR3 is TGTGCCACCAGCAGAGATCGTAATGAAAAACTGTTTTTT.

The V and J genes are TRBV9 and TRBJ2-3; 13 bases are shared with TRBD2. Germline trimming cut 0 bases from V and 0 bases from J; bases unmatched to any gene: 4. The V gene's germline CDR1 is SGDLS and CDR2 YYNGEE. This CDR3 is 18 amino acids long. CDR3 sequence: CASSVEGLAGPSTDTQYF. CDR3 DNA sequence: TGTGCCAGCAGCGTAGAGGGACTAGCGGGACCGAGCACAGATACGCAGTATTTT.

The chain uses TRBV5-3 and TRBJ2-5, with a tentative D call TRBD1 (7 bases). TRBV5-3 is marked as an open reading frame, function uncertain. The ends were cut back, 4 bases at V and 2 bases at J, with 24 bases in the middle. CDR3 length: 18 residues. CDR3 loop: CARSPEGQTGCPQETQYF. CDR3 nucleotides: TGTGCCAGAAGCCCGGAGGGGCAGACAGGGTGCCCACAAGAGACCCAGTACTTC.

V and J are TRBV5-5 and TRBJ1-4, with D unresolved. The germline V gene has CDR1 SGHKS and CDR2 YYEKEE (reference sequence). The CDR3 spans 17 residues. The V end lost 5 bases, the J end lost 0 bases, and 17 bases lay between the germline ends. For the CDR3, the DNA is TGTGCCAGCAGGCCGGACCTGGGGAGCCCAACTAATGAAAAACTGTTTTTT. This gives the protein CASRPDLGSPTNEKLFF.

The chain couples TRBV29-1 to TRBJ1-2, with 8 bases that match TRBD1. Trimming cost V 6 bases and J 1 base; bases outside gene matches: 7. The CDR3 length is 14 residues. Germline CDR1 SQVTM, CDR2 ANQGSEA. The CDR3 protein is CSVGAGGYNYGYTF. The CDR3 nucleotides are TGCAGCGTGGGCGCAGGGGGCTATAACTATGGCTACACCTTC.

Concerning this clone: In the same sample, other DNA sequences code for this CDR3. The rearrangement joins TRBV2 to TRBJ2-7; D could derive from TRBD1 or TRBD2 (5 bases each). The CDR3 loop spans 11 amino acids. The ends were cut back, 6 bases at V and 5 bases at J, with 8 bases in the middle. Germline V gene sequence: CDR1 SNHLY, CDR2 FYNNEI. The CDR3 DNA is TGTGCCAGCAGGGGGGAGAACGAGCAGTACTTC. Its translation: CASRGENEQYF.

The chain couples TRBV13 to TRBJ2-3; TRBD2 might be the D (5 bases). Per the germline V gene, CDR1 is PRHDT and CDR2 is FYEKMQ (reference sequence). Trimming took off 5 bases at V and 3 bases at J, with 27 bases between the two ends. This CDR3 is built from 19 residues. CDR3 DNA sequence: TGTGCCAGCAGCACCTCTAGAGAGAACCCCAGCCGAGGGACAGATACGCAGTATTTT. It specifies CASSTSRENPSRGTDTQYF. Based on the CDR3 plus reference TRBV13 and TRBJ2-3, the full variable domain is AAGVIQSPRHLIKEKRETATLKCYPIPRHDTVYWYQQGPGQDPQFLISFYEKMQSDKGSIPDRFSAQQFSDYHSELNMSSLELGDSALYFCASSTSRENPSRGTDTQYFGPGTRLTVL.

This clone appeared a few times. The chain combines TRBV7-3 with TRBJ1-6; D unclear. The CDR3 is made up of 13 amino acids. The germline gives CDR1 SGHTA, CDR2 FQGTGA. Trimming shortened V by 3 bases and J by 8 bases, and 8 bases separated the two germline ends. The CDR3 region is CASSFVTDSPLHF. DNA for the CDR3: TGTGCCAGCAGCTTTGTAACTGATTCACCCCTCCACTTT.